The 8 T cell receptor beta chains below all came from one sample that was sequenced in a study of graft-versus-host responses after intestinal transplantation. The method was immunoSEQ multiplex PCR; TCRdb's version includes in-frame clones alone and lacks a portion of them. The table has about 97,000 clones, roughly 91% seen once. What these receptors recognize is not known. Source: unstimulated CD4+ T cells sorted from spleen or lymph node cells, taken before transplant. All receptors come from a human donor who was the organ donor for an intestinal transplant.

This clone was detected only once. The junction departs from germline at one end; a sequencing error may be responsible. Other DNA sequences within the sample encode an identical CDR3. CDR3 protein: CASRGAGNTEAFF. CDR3 DNA: TGCGCCAGCAGGGGGGCAGGGAACACTGAAGCCTTCTTT. The chain links TRBV5-1 to TRBJ1-1, with D tentatively TRBD1 (6 bases). Germline V gives CDR1 SGHRS, CDR2 YFSETQ. CDR3 length: 13 residues.

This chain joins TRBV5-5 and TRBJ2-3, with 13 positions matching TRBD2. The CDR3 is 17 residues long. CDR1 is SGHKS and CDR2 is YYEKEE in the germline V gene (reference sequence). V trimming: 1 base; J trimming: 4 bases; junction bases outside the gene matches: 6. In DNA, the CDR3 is TGTGCCAGCAGCTTGTATCGACTAGCGGGGGGTGCAGATACGCAGTATTTT. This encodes CASSLYRLAGGADTQYF.

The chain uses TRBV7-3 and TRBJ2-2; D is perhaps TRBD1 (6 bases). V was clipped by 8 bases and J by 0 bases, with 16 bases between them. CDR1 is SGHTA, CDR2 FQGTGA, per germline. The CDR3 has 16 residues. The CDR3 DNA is TGTGCCAGCGCCTCCCCGGGGACAACGAACACCGGGGAGCTGTTTTTT. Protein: CASASPGTTNTGELFF.

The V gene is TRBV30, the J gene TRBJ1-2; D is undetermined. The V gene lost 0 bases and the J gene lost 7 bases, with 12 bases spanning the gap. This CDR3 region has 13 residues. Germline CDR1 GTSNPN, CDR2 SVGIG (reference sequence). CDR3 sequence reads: CAWSVLRVSGYTF. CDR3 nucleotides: TGTGCCTGGAGTGTACTGCGAGTAAGTGGCTACACCTTC.

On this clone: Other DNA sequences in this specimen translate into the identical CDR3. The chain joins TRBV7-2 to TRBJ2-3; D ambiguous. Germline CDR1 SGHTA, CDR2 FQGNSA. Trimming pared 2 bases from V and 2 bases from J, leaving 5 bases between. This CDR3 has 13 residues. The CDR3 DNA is TGTGCCAGCAGCTTACCGTCCACAGATACGCAGTATTTT. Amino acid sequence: CASSLPSTDTQYF.

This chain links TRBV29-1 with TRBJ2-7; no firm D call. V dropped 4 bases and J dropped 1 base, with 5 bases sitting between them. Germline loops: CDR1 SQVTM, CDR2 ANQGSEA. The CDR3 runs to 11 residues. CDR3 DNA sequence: TGCAGCGTTGCCTTTTCCTACGAGCAGTACTTC. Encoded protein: CSVAFSYEQYF.

The CDR3 coding sequence is TGTGCCAGCAGCTCAGACAGCTACGAGCAGTACTTC. Protein sequence: CASSSDSYEQYF. This rearrangement joins TRBV5-4 to TRBJ2-7; the D gene is possibly TRBD1 (5 bases). Germline assignment: CDR1 SGHNT and CDR2 YYREEE (reference sequence). The V and J ends lost 3 bases and 3 bases respectively, with 7 bases between them. This CDR3 contains 12 residues.

CDR3 coding DNA: TGCGCCAGCAGCATAGCCGGGGTGAGCTCTGGAAACACCATATATTTT. Its protein product is CASSIAGVSSGNTIYF. The gene calls are TRBV5-1 and TRBJ1-3; D unclear. Trimming removed 4 bases from V and 0 bases from J, with 14 bases in between. This CDR3 spans 16 amino acids. Per germline, CDR1 SGHRS and CDR2 YFSETQ.